This paragraph reports one T cell receptor (beta chain). Its target is not known. This sample is drawn from a study of cytomegalovirus exposure and HLA in healthy donors. Findings of the study overall: Reports indicated that the classifier achieved high specificity and sensitivity in diagnosing cytomegalovirus status. Earlier analysis yielded a pattern in which most TCR beta V segments were productive about 87% or about 30% of the time.

The germline V gene has CDR1 SGHTA and CDR2 FQGNSA. The CDR3 length is 14 residues. A multiplex PCR was run with 60 Vbeta primers and 13 Jbeta primers. Clones were sequenced by immunoSEQ multiplex PCR, and TCRdb holds only the in-frame ones, with some missing. Of about 170,000 clones in the sample, approximately 72% were seen once. The TCR was taken from a human donor in good health. Sequenced input: PBMCs. The V gene is TRBV7-2, the J gene TRBJ2-5; D gene uncertain. TRBJ2-7 explains the end of the DNA better; the J call may be wrong. The CDR3 reads CASSLDGLSYEQYF. The CDR3 region has the DNA TGTGCCAGCAGCTTAGACGGTCTCTCCTACGAGCAGTACTTC.